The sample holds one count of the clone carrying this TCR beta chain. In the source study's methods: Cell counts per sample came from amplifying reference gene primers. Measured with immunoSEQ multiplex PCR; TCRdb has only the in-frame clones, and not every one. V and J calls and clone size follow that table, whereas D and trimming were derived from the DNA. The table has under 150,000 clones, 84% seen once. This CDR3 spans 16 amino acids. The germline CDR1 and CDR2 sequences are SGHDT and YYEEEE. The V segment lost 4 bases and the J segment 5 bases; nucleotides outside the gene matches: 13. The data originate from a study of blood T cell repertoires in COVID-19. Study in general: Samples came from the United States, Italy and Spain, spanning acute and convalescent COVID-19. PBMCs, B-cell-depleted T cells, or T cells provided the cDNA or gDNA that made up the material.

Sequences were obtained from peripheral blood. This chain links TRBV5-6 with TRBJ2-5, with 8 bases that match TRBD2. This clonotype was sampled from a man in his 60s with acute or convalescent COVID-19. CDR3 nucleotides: TGTGCCAGCAGCAGCGAGCGGGGACTAGGAGGGGAGACCCAGTACTTC. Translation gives CASSSERGLGGETQYF.